The next 7 T cell receptor beta chains were all read from a single sample in a study of OX40 agonist ivuxolimab in advanced cancers. TCRdb's table, derived via immunoSEQ multiplex PCR, lists solely in-frame clones and lacks some. The sample holds around 67,000 clones; around 81% are singletons and the top ten take less than 9.5%. The source was CD4+ or CD8+ T cells sorted from blood, collected in a trial of the OX40 agonist ivuxolimab. All receptors derive from an adult with an advanced solid tumor such as melanoma, head and neck, liver or kidney cancer.

The chain has TRBV18 and TRBJ2-1; 9 bases match TRBD2. The length of the CDR3 is 13 residues. CDR1 and CDR2 from the germline V gene are KGHSH and LQKENI. V dropped 0 bases and J dropped 15; count of bases not matched to a gene: 6. CDR3: CASSPPSSGITFF. The CDR3 nucleotides read TGTGCCAGCTCACCACCATCTAGCGGGATCACGTTCTTC.

The sample holds one count of this clone. The CDR3 region is CAISPGTGKNEKLFF. The DNA of the CDR3 is TGTGCCATCAGTCCAGGGACAGGCAAGAATGAAAAACTGTTTTTT. The rearrangement links TRBV10-3 to TRBJ1-4, with TRBD1 matching 8 bases. V shed 5 bases and J 5 bases; nucleotides not matched to a gene: 7. The V gene's germline CDR1 is ENHRY and CDR2 SYGVKD. This CDR3 has 15 residues.

V and J are TRBV6-6 and TRBJ1-1; 8 nucleotides line up with TRBD1. The trim removed 6 bases at V and 0 bases at J, leaving 3 bases unmatched. There are 14 residues in the CDR3. Per the germline V gene, CDR1 is MNHNY and CDR2 is SVGAGI (reference sequence). Here the CDR3 reads CASSRTGLNTEAFF. In DNA, the CDR3 is TGTGCCAGCAGCCGGACAGGGTTGAACACTGAAGCTTTCTTT.

This clone came up once. The CDR3 protein is CASSIYLQHEQFF. Written as DNA, the CDR3 is TGTGCCAGCAGCATATACCTTCAGCATGAGCAGTTCTTC. This chain joins TRBV5-4 and TRBJ2-1, with no clear D. Germline CDR1 and CDR2: SGHNT and YYREEE (reference sequence). V lost 4 bases and J 8 bases, leaving 13 bases between the germline ends. This CDR3 is built from 13 residues.

The chain is built from TRBV4-2 and TRBJ2-7; maybe TRBD2 (6 bases). The germline CDR1 and CDR2 sequences are LGHNA and YNFKEQ. The ends were cut back, 2 bases at V and 3 bases at J, with 17 bases in the middle. The CDR3 spans 16 residues. The chain's CDR3 is CASSQWGLNFFYEQYV. The CDR3, as DNA: TGTGCCAGCAGCCAATGGGGACTCAATTTCTTCTACGAGCAGTACGTC.

This sequence joins TRBV28 and TRBJ2-5, with 9 bases aligning to TRBD1. Germline V gives CDR1 MDHEN, CDR2 SYDVKM. Trimming removed 6 bases from V and 3 bases from J; junction bases left unmatched: 11. The CDR3 totals 16 residues. The CDR3 here is CASRESPGQGKETQYF. CDR3 sequence (DNA): TGTGCCAGCAGGGAATCGCCGGGACAGGGAAAAGAGACCCAGTACTTC.

This clone was seen a few times. The V and J genes are TRBV15 and TRBJ2-3; perhaps TRBD1 as D (6 bases). Germline CDR1 is LNHNV and CDR2 is YYDKDF (reference sequence). This CDR3 is 15 amino acids long. Trimming removed 1 base at V and 1 base at J, with 9 bases between. The CDR3 bases are TGTGCCACCAGCAGAGTGGCAGGGGGCACAGATACGCAGTATTTT. Protein product: CATSRVAGGTDTQYF.